Listed below are T cell receptor beta chains from one sample, sequenced in a study of T-cell memory formation after mild COVID-19. TCRdb reprocessed the 5' RACE reads via MiXCR and lists one record per CDR3 protein. Here the sample spans 190,000 or so distinct CDR3 sequences, over 20% being singletons. The sequencing input was PBMCs or a T cell subset sorted from them (not recorded which). The receptors come from an adult woman who had mild COVID-19 (a few samples of this study predate the infection). Cell type and time point are not known. Each CDR3 is given with its conserved first and last residue. The D gene is left open where the match is weak. Clone size, where shown, is once, few, many, or a class for clones that have expanded.

TRBJ2-5,few,-,TRBV7-2,TGTGCCAGCAGCTTCGGCCCGTACCAAGAGACCCAGTACTTC,CASSFGPYQETQYF
TRBJ2-2,-,-,TRBV20-1,TGCAGTGCTAGAGATAGGAGGAGTGGGGACACCGGGGAGCTGTTTTTT,CSARDRRSGDTGELFF
TRBJ2-7,few,TRBD2,TRBV2,TGTGCCAGCAGTGTTGGGCTAGCGGGGGGAAACGAGCAGTACTTC,CASSVGLAGGNEQYF
TRBJ1-1,-,-,TRBV24-1,TGTGCCACCAGTGACTACAGAGTTGAAGCTTTCTTT,CATSDYRVEAFF
TRBJ2-7,-,-,TRBV7-9,TGTGCCAGCAGGAACGGGAGTCCCTACGAGCAGTACTTC,CASRNGSPYEQYF
TRBJ1-4,many,-,TRBV28,TGTGCCAGCAGTCCCAGACACCCAACTAATGAAAAACTGTTTTTT,CASSPRHPTNEKLFF
TRBJ2-1,-,TRBD2,TRBV10-3,TGTGCCATCAGTGACCTGGGGCTAGCGGGAGGGCTCGGCGGGGGCGAGCAGTTCTTC,CAISDLGLAGGLGGGEQFF
TRBJ2-7,-,-,TRBV27,TGTGCCAGCAGTTTAAACGGCTACGAGCAGTACTTC,CASSLNGYEQYF
TRBJ2-1,-,-,TRBV4-2,TGTGCCAGCAGCCAAAAAGACAATGAGCAGTTCTTC,CASSQKDNEQFF
TRBJ1-1,-,-,TRBV19,TGTGCCAGTAGTATAGGAAAGCGCACTGAAGCTTTCTTT,CASSIGKRTEAFF
TRBJ1-2,once,-,TRBV29-1,TGCATCTCGTCAGGGGCTCTTGGATACACCTTC,CISSGALGYTF
TRBJ2-1,few,TRBD2,TRBV29-1,TGCAGCGTTGAAGATCTTAAGGCTAGCGGGGGGCCGGGGAATGAGCAGTTCTTC,CSVEDLKASGGPGNEQFF
TRBJ2-3,few,TRBD1,TRBV24-1,TGTGCCACCAGTGGGGGAATGGACAGGGCGTTCACAGATACGCAGTATTTT,CATSGGMDRAFTDTQYF
TRBJ2-7,-,-,TRBV5-1,TGCGCCAGCAAAGTCGGAGGGGTTGGCTACGAGCAGTACTTC,CASKVGGVGYEQYF
TRBJ2-3,-,-,TRBV12-3/TRBV12-4,TGTGCCAGCATCCAGGACAGAAGTACAGATACGCAGTATTTT,CASIQDRSTDTQYF
TRBJ1-1,few,-,TRBV5-1,TGCGCCAGCAGCCCTCCCAGGGTAGGGAGGGGAAGGAACACTGAAGCTTTCTTT,CASSPPRVGRGRNTEAFF
TRBJ2-3,few,-,TRBV19,TGTGCCAGTAGTATGGTGACTCTAAGAGATACGCAGTATTTT,CASSMVTLRDTQYF
TRBJ2-1,-,TRBD2,TRBV29-1,TGCAGCGTTGACTCGACTAGCGGAAGTTACAATGAGCAGTTCTTC,CSVDSTSGSYNEQFF
TRBJ1-1,few,TRBD1,TRBV25-1,TGTGCCAGCAGCCCTTGGGACAGGGGGGAGGGAACTGAAGCTTTCTTT,CASSPWDRGEGTEAFF
TRBJ2-7,-,-,TRBV6-5,TGTGCCAGCACCTACGGACCTCGGTACGAGCAGTACTTC,CASTYGPRYEQYF
TRBJ1-1,few,-,TRBV12-3/TRBV12-4,TGTGCCAGCAGGTTGGGGGGACACACTGAAGCTTTCTTT,CASRLGGHTEAFF
TRBJ2-7,many,-,TRBV11-3,TGTGCCAGCAGCTATAAGAGGGGGGTTACCTACGAGCAGTACTTC,CASSYKRGVTYEQYF
TRBJ2-5,-,TRBD2,TRBV30,TGTGCCTGGAGTGGTAGCGGGAGAGAGACCCAGTACTTC,CAWSGSGRETQYF
TRBJ1-4,once,-,TRBV15,TGTGCCACCAGCAGAGGGGCAACTAATGAAAAACTGTTTTTT,CATSRGATNEKLFF
TRBJ2-7,many,TRBD1,TRBV4-2,TGTGCCAGCAGCCAAGATGCGGGACAGGGATCGTCCGAGCAGTACTTC,CASSQDAGQGSSEQYF
TRBJ1-2,-,-,TRBV6-5,TGTGCAAGCAGCCGCGAGAACTATGGCTACACCTTC,CASSRENYGYTF
TRBJ2-3,few,TRBD2,TRBV5-1,TGCGCCAGCAGCTCAGGCATAGCGGGAGTGATCAAAGATACGCAGTATTTT,CASSSGIAGVIKDTQYF